The 18 T cell receptor beta chains presented below share a single source sample, sequenced in a study of blood T cell repertoires in COVID-19. Data came from immunoSEQ multiplex PCR; TCRdb stores just in-frame clones and leaves some out. Here the sample spans 130,000 to 150,000 clones, around 90% being singletons. The sample consisted of PBMCs or T cells enriched from blood (not recorded which). The receptors were sampled from a woman aged 40 to 49 who had been exposed to COVID-19.

J is TRBJ2-1 and V is TRBV11-2, with TRBD2 matching over 10 bases. From germline, CDR1 is SGHAT and CDR2 FQNNGV. The junction had 4 bases not matched to a gene; V was cut back by 4 bases and J by 7 bases. The CDR3 has 14 residues. Written as DNA, the CDR3 is TGTGCCAGCAGCTCTAGCGGGGGTTCGAATGAGCAGTTCTTC. This encodes CASSSSGGSNEQFF.

The V and J genes are TRBV7-6 and TRBJ1-1; TRBD1 aligns across 7 bases. The CDR3 length is 15 residues. V was pared by 4 bases and J by 1 base, with 6 bases of the junction left unmatched. The germline V gene has CDR1 SGHVS and CDR2 FNYEAQ. The CDR3 reads CASSSQGGRNTEAFF. DNA for the CDR3: TGTGCCAGCAGCTCCCAGGGGGGAAGGAACACTGAAGCTTTCTTT. The variable domain in full, completed from reference TRBV7-6 and TRBJ1-1, reads GAGVSQSPRYKVTKRGQDVALRCDPISGHVSLYWYRQALGQGPEFLTYFNYEAQQDKSGLPNDRFSAERPEGSISTLTIQRTEQRDSAMYRCASSSQGGRNTEAFFGQGTRLTVV.

The chain has TRBV6-5 and TRBJ2-7, with 10 bases matching TRBD1. CDR1 is MNHEY, CDR2 SVGAGI, per germline. V lost 5 bases and J lost 3; bases outside the gene matches: 7. CDR3 size: 15 residues. CDR3 residues: CASSNLGTGDYEQYF. Written as DNA, the CDR3 is TGTGCCAGCAGTAATCTCGGGACAGGGGACTACGAGCAGTACTTC.

The CDR3 DNA reads TGTGCCAGCAGCCCGCAGGGGGCTCGGGATGAGCAGTTCTTC. This sequence encodes CASSPQGARDEQFF. The rearrangement links TRBV5-6 to TRBJ2-1, with 8 bases lining up with TRBD1. V was clipped by 4 bases and J by 8 bases; unmatched bases: 8. Germline V gene sequence: CDR1 SGHDT, CDR2 YYEEEE. The CDR3 spans 14 residues.

The chain couples TRBV12-3 or TRBV12-4 to TRBJ2-7, with D hard to call. The CDR3 covers 13 residues. Trimming cost V 3 bases and J 6 bases, with 12 bases left between them. Here the CDR3 reads CASSLALGSEQYF. In DNA form, the CDR3 reads TGTGCCAGCAGTTTGGCCCTCGGGTCCGAGCAGTACTTC.

This clone was picked up one time. The chain uses TRBV10-3 and TRBJ2-7, with a possible D match to TRBD1 (6 bases). CDR1 is ENHRY and CDR2 is SYGVKD in the germline V gene. The CDR3 extends over 12 amino acids. Trimming removed 4 bases at V and 3 bases at J, with 7 bases between. Here the CDR3 DNA reads TGTGCCATCAGTGTACAGGGCTACGAGCAGTACTTC. Translation: CAISVQGYEQYF.

The chain recombines TRBV6-1 with TRBJ2-5, with TRBD2 matching 15 bases. Germline V gives CDR1 MNHNS, CDR2 SASEGT. CDR3 size: 16 residues. V lost 2 bases and J lost 7; bases outside the gene matches: 5. The CDR3 here is CASSERTSGGGVTQYF. CDR3 DNA sequence: TGTGCCAGCAGTGAAAGGACTAGCGGGGGGGGTGTGACCCAGTACTTC.

The rearrangement joins TRBV28 to TRBJ2-1; 12 bases map to TRBD2. The CDR3 is made up of 15 amino acids. Trimming cost V 6 bases and J 3 bases; bases outside gene matches: 3. Germline-derived CDR1 and CDR2 are MDHEN and SYDVKM. The CDR3 sequence is CASRRLAGDYNEQFF. CDR3 nucleotide sequence: TGTGCCAGCAGACGACTAGCGGGAGACTACAATGAGCAGTTCTTC.

The V gene is TRBV28, the J gene TRBJ1-2; 9 nucleotides agree with TRBD1. This CDR3 comprises 15 residues. Losses at the gene ends were 4 bases for V and 8 bases for J; bases not matched to a gene: 11. Germline V lookup: CDR1 MDHEN, CDR2 SYDVKM. The CDR3 here is CASSSSGTGLRGYTF. The CDR3 DNA is TGTGCCAGCAGTTCTTCCGGGACAGGGCTTAGGGGCTACACCTTC.

The chain employs TRBV5-1 and TRBJ1-1; weak D call: TRBD1 (5 bases). Germline CDR1 SGHRS, CDR2 YFSETQ. This CDR3 contains 15 residues. Trimming left V 2 bases short and J 0 bases short, with 11 bases between. The CDR3 here is CASSLYDSMNTEAFF. As DNA, the CDR3 is TGCGCCAGCAGCTTATATGACAGCATGAACACTGAAGCTTTCTTT.

The rearrangement joins TRBV18 to TRBJ2-2; TRBD2 might be the D (5 bases). V was trimmed by 2 bases and J by 6 bases, leaving 16 bases between them. The CDR3 is made up of 16 amino acids. Germline CDR1 reads KGHSH; CDR2 reads LQKENI. The CDR3 protein is CASSPTSLRDSGELFF. CDR3 nucleotide sequence: TGTGCCAGCTCACCAACTTCTTTACGGGATTCCGGGGAGCTGTTTTTT.

This chain joins TRBV7-3 and TRBJ2-1; 7 bases are a match to TRBD1. The CDR3 sequence is 16 residues long. Germline V gene data show CDR1 as SGHTA and CDR2 as FQGTGA. J was trimmed by 1 base and V by 4 bases; bases with no gene match: 7. The CDR3 DNA reads as TGTGCCAGCAGCTCCCATGGGACAGCTTCCTACAATGAGCAGTTCTTC. Residues: CASSSHGTASYNEQFF.

The rearrangement uses TRBV28 and TRBJ2-5; 11 bases match TRBD1. This CDR3 has 15 residues. CDR1 and CDR2 (germline): MDHEN, SYDVKM. Trimming took 6 bases from V and 5 from J; bases not matched to a gene: 8. CDR3 loop: CASRRTGGPQETQYF. The CDR3 region has the DNA TGTGCCAGCAGAAGGACAGGGGGCCCTCAGGAGACCCAGTACTTC.

J is TRBJ1-1 and V is TRBV7-6; a weak D match, TRBD1 (6 bases). The CDR3 extends over 16 amino acids. In germline, CDR1 is SGHVS, CDR2 FNYEAQ. V was cut by 1 base and J by 0 bases, with 12 bases left in between. CDR3 protein: CASSLVVGTMNTEAFF. The CDR3 coding sequence is TGTGCCAGCAGCTTAGTGGTCGGGACAATGAACACTGAAGCTTTCTTT. Supplemented by reference TRBV7-6 and TRBJ1-1, the full variable domain reads GAGVSQSPRYKVTKRGQDVALRCDPISGHVSLYWYRQALGQGPEFLTYFNYEAQQDKSGLPNDRFSAERPEGSISTLTIQRTEQRDSAMYRCASSLVVGTMNTEAFFGQGTRLTVV.

The chain employs TRBV5-1 and TRBJ2-2; possibly TRBD1 for D (6 bases). Deletions cut 0 bases from V and 5 bases from J, with 14 bases between. The CDR3 is 16 residues long. Germline V CDR1 and CDR2: SGHRS, YFSETQ. The CDR3 DNA sequence: TGCGCCAGCAGCTTGGAAACAGGGTTGCCTACCGGGGAGCTGTTTTTT. Translated: CASSLETGLPTGELFF.

A note on this clone: Other DNA sequences of this sample code for an identical CDR3. This chain links TRBV10-3 with TRBJ1-5; D is perhaps TRBD1 (5 bases). The CDR3 loop spans 14 amino acids. The ends were cut back, 0 bases at V and 2 bases at J, with 5 bases in the middle. Germline CDR1 is ENHRY and CDR2 is SYGVKD. CDR3 sequence reads: CAISESGGNQPQHF. The CDR3, as DNA: TGTGCCATCAGTGAGTCAGGGGGCAATCAGCCCCAGCATTTT.

J is TRBJ2-3 and V is TRBV5-4; TRBD1 might be the D (6 bases). Trimming pared 4 bases from V and 6 bases from J, leaving 15 bases between. The CDR3 covers 14 residues. Germline V gives CDR1 SGHNT, CDR2 YYREEE (reference sequence). The CDR3 DNA sequence: TGTGCCAGCAGCCCCGGACAGCTCCGGGATACGCAGTATTTT. As protein: CASSPGQLRDTQYF. The whole variable domain, filled in from reference TRBV5-4 and TRBJ2-3, reads ETGVTQSPTHLIKTRGQQVTLRCSSQSGHNTVSWYQQALGQGPQFIFQYYREEENGRGNFPPRFSGLQFPNYSSELNVNALELDDSALYLCASSPGQLRDTQYFGPGTRLTVL.

The chain carries TRBV20-1 and TRBJ1-4, with TRBD1 as a possible D gene (5 bases). The CDR3 runs to 11 residues. The germline V gene encodes CDR1 DFQATT and CDR2 SNEGSKA (reference sequence). Trimming left V 5 bases short and J 11 bases short, with 12 bases between. CDR3 coding DNA: TGCAGTGCTGGGACCGGGGGTAAACTGTTTTTT. Translated, it gives CSAGTGGKLFF.